This TCR beta chain derives from a study of T cell repertoires in cytomegalovirus infection. The study's findings and limits: Ex vivo, HLA-C-restricted CMV-specific TCR beta clonotypes prevailed over the rest of the response.

By frequency in the sample, this clonotype is medium-sized (0.01 to 0.1%). Antigen unknown. MiXCR, applied by TCRdb to the reads, yields one record per CDR3 protein. The sample carries tens of thousands of distinct CDR3 sequences, under 20% recorded once. The CDR3 has 13 amino acids. V dropped 4 bases and J dropped 7 bases, with 14 bases sitting between them. The receptor was isolated from a human donor in good health (CMV status not recorded). Some clones in this sample may be carry-over from other donors' samples. This sample comprised CD8+ T cells from cultured PBMCs, obtained from culture after CMV antigen stimulation. This chain links TRBV12-3 or TRBV12-4 with TRBJ2-7; D is ambiguous. The DNA for the CDR3 is TGTGCCAGCAGTTCCGGGCCCTCGAGTGAGCAGTACTTC. Translation gives CASSSGPSSEQYF.